This T cell receptor beta chain was recovered during a study of yellow fever vaccine responses in identical twins. Whole-study findings and limits: It has been reported that, in twins, the vaccine T cell response seemed partly convergent and partly personalized.

In regard to this clonotype: Its antigen remains unknown.

TCRdb independently ran MiXCR on the RT-PCR reads; one entry per CDR3 protein. The sample holds 2,400 or so distinct CDR3 sequences, under 90% seen once. The germline V gene has CDR1 SGHVS and CDR2 FNYEAQ. Trimming took off 2 bases at V and 15 bases at J, with 14 bases between the two ends. The CDR3 extends over 12 amino acids. V and J are TRBV7-6 and TRBJ2-1; the D gene is possibly TRBD1 (5 bases). This clonotype originated in a woman aged 18-29 years who received the yellow fever vaccine. The input for sequencing was T cells from blood (PBMCs), unsorted or a sorted subset (not recorded which), taken before or after yellow fever vaccination (not recorded which). In nucleotides, the CDR3 is TGTGCCAGCAGCTTATTTGTACAGGAATGGTTCTTC. Translated, it gives CASSLFVQEWFF. The full variable domain, in which reference TRBV7-6 and TRBJ2-1 provide the parts outside the CDR3, is GAGVSQSPRYKVTKRGQDVALRCDPISGHVSLYWYRQALGQGPEFLTYFNYEAQQDKSGLPNDRFSAERPEGSISTLTIQRTEQRDSAMYRCASSLFVQEWFFGPGTRLTVL.